A single sample is the source of the 10 T cell receptor beta chains below, sequenced in a study of a mutant IDH1 vaccine in newly diagnosed glioma. Time point reported: week 5, during vaccination. It was 300 ug of mutant IDH1 20-mer peptide that made up each vaccine dose, given with topical imiquimod. Their antigens remain unidentified. Produced via immunoSEQ multiplex PCR; TCRdb's table is partial and in-frame only. The table has 53,000 or so clones, about three quarters seen once. The starting material was PBMCs, obtained from a glioma patient whose treatment included an IDH1 peptide vaccine. Receptor source: a man in his forties or fifties with glioma.

V usage is TRBV10-1 and J usage is TRBJ2-3; weak D call: TRBD2 (7 bases). Germline assignment: CDR1 WNHNN and CDR2 SYGVQD (reference sequence). Trimming stripped 3 bases from V and 1 base from J, with 11 bases between. The CDR3 has 15 amino acids. CDR3 bases: TGCGCCAGCAGTGAAACGGGGGGCCGCACAGATACGCAGTATTTT. Residues: CASSETGGRTDTQYF.

The chain has TRBV4-2 and TRBJ2-4; 8 bases agree with TRBD1. The CDR3 is 15 residues long. The V gene's germline CDR1 is LGHNA and CDR2 YNFKEQ. The V gene end was trimmed by 4 bases and the J gene end by 7 bases; junction bases not matched to a gene: 9. The chain's CDR3 is CASSRLQGAPNIQYF. Written as DNA, the CDR3 is TGTGCCAGCAGCCGCCTCCAGGGGGCGCCGAACATTCAGTACTTC.

The table lists this clone with a few counts. V usage is TRBV29-1 and J usage is TRBJ1-2; weak D call: TRBD1 (5 bases). The CDR3 loop spans 12 amino acids. V was clipped by 0 bases and J by 4 bases, with 6 bases between them. Germline CDR1 is SQVTM and CDR2 is ANQGSEA. DNA for the CDR3: TGCAGCGTTGAAGAGACAGTCTATGGCTACACCTTC. This gives the protein CSVEETVYGYTF.

At least ten counts were recorded for this clone. V and J are TRBV28 and TRBJ1-4; D remains unclear. CDR1 is MDHEN, CDR2 SYDVKM, per germline. This CDR3 spans 13 amino acids. V gave up 2 bases and J gave up 11 bases, with 12 bases separating them. This CDR3 is CASSLGSARKLFF. The CDR3 bases are TGTGCCAGCAGTTTAGGGTCGGCCAGGAAACTGTTTTTT.

V gene TRBV2 combines with J gene TRBJ2-7; D gene ambiguous. V lost 3 bases, J lost 3 bases, and 0 bases lay in between. This CDR3 comprises 10 residues. CDR1 and CDR2 (germline): SNHLY, FYNNEI. CDR3 sequence (DNA): TGTGCCAGCAGTGACTACGAGCAGTACTTC. Translating it yields CASSDYEQYF.

The chain couples TRBV9 to TRBJ2-7; TRBD2 might be the D (6 bases). This CDR3 contains 12 residues. V lost 0 bases to trimming and J lost 6 bases, with 7 bases between them. Germline CDR1 is SGDLS and CDR2 is YYNGEE. CDR3 coding DNA: TGTGCCAGCAGCGTAGGGAGGGGCGAGCAGTACTTC. Its protein is CASSVGRGEQYF. Full variable domain (rest looked up from reference TRBV9 and TRBJ2-7): DSGVTQTPKHLITATGQRVTLRCSPRSGDLSVYWYQQSLDQGLQFLIQYYNGEERAKGNILERFSAQQFPDLHSELNLSSLELGDSALYFCASSVGRGEQYFGPGTRLTVT.

This sequence joins TRBV6-5 and TRBJ2-3; 8 nucleotides agree with TRBD1. CDR1 and CDR2 from the germline V gene are MNHEY and SVGAGI. Unmatched junction bases numbered 5, after V lost 2 bases and J lost 1 base. This CDR3 contains 16 residues. The CDR3 DNA reads as TGTGCCAGCAGTTACGACAGGGGAAAGGGCACAGATACGCAGTATTTT. Protein: CASSYDRGKGTDTQYF.

The chain carries TRBV2 and TRBJ1-4; the D is unclear. The V end lost 6 bases, the J end lost 4 bases, and 15 bases lay between the germline ends. Germline V CDR1 and CDR2: SNHLY, FYNNEI. There are 15 residues in the CDR3. The CDR3 DNA is TGTGCCAGCAGGAGTTCGCGGGCCTTTAATGAAAAACTGTTTTTT. This encodes CASRSSRAFNEKLFF.

The chain combines TRBV4-3 with TRBJ1-3; D is possibly TRBD1 (5 bases). The V and J ends lost 0 bases and 4 bases respectively, with 10 bases between them. In germline, CDR1 is LGHNA, CDR2 YSLEER. The CDR3 has 15 residues. In nucleotides, the CDR3 is TGCGCCAGCAGCCAAGAGCGACAGTCAGGAAACACCATATATTTT. Protein: CASSQERQSGNTIYF.

This clone was recorded only once. V is TRBV19 and J is TRBJ1-5, with D uncertain. The germline V gene encodes CDR1 LNHDA and CDR2 SQIVND (reference sequence). V was pared by 4 bases and J by 2 bases, with 12 bases between. This CDR3 region has 15 residues. The CDR3 coding sequence is TGTGCCAGTAGTACGTATCACGGGGGCAATCAGCCCCAGCATTTT. Translating gives CASSTYHGGNQPQHF.